The sequence of this TCR beta chain was determined in a study of patients and donors after allogeneic stem cell transplantation. V was pared by 2 bases and J by 4 bases, with 10 bases between. The CDR3 covers 14 residues. Germline loops: CDR1 SGHTA, CDR2 FQGNSA. MiXCR, applied by TCRdb to the RT-PCR reads, yields one record per CDR3 protein. The table includes about 200,000 distinct CDR3 sequences, more than 35% detected once. The sequenced material came from blood, either unsorted or a sorted T cell fraction (not recorded which). The chain joins TRBV7-2 to TRBJ2-3; D remains unclear. This receptor was obtained from a human donor who was either an allogeneic HSCT recipient or a stem cell or donor lymphocyte infusion donor (not recorded which). It is not recorded whose cells these are; they may come from a transplant donor. The CDR3, as DNA: TGTGCCAGCAGCTTATTACAGTTCTCAGATACGCAGTATTTT. Its translation: CASSLLQFSDTQYF.